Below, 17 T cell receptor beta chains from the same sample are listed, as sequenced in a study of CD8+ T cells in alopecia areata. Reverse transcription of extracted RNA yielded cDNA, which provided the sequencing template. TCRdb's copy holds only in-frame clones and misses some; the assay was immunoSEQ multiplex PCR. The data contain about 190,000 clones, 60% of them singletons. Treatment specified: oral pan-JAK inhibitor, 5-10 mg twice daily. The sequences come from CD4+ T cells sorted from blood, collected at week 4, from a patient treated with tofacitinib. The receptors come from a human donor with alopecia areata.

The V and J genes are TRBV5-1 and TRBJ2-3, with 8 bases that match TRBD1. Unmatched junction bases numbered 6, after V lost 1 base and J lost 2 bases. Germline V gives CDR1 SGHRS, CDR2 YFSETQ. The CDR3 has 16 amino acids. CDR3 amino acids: CASSLPGQGLTDTQYF. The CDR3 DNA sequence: TGCGCCAGCAGCTTGCCTGGACAGGGACTCACAGATACGCAGTATTTT.

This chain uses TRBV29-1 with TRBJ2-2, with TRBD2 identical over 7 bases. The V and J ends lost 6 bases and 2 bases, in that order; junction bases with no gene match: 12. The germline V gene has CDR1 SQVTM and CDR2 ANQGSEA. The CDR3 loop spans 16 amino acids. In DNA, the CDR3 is TGCAGCGTCGGGTCGCGGCTAGCGGTTAACACCGGGGAGCTGTTTTTT. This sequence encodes CSVGSRLAVNTGELFF.

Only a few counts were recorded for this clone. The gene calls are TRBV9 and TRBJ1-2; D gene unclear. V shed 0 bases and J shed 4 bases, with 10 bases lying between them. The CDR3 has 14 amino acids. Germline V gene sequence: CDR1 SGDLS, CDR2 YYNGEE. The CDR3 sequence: CASSVEGSSYGYTF. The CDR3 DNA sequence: TGTGCCAGCAGCGTAGAAGGCTCATCCTATGGCTACACCTTC.

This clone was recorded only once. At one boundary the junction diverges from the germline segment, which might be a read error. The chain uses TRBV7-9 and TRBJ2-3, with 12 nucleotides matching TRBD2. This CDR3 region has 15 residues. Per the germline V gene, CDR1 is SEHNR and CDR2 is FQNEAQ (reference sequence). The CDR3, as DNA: TGTGCCAGCAGCCTAGCGGGAGGGATGACAGATACGCAGTATTTT. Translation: CASSLAGGMTDTQYF.

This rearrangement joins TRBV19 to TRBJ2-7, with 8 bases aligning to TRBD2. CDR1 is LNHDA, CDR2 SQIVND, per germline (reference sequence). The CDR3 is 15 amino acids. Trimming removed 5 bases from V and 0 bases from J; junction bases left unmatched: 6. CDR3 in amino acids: CASSGLAESSYEQYF. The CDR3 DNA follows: TGTGCCAGTAGTGGACTAGCAGAAAGCTCCTACGAGCAGTACTTC.

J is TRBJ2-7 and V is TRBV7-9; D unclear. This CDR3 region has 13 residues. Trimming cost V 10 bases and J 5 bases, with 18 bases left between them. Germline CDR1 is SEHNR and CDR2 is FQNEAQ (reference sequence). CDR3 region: CATTHPSEDEQYF. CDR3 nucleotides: TGTGCCACCACTCACCCATCAGAGGACGAGCAGTACTTC.

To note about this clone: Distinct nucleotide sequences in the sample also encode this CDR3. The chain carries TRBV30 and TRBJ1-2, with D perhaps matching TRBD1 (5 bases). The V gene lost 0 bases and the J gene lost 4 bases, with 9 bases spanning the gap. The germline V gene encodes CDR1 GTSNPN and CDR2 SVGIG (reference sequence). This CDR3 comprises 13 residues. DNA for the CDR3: TGTGCCTGGAGTGTTCAGGGTAGCTATGGCTACACCTTC. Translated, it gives CAWSVQGSYGYTF.

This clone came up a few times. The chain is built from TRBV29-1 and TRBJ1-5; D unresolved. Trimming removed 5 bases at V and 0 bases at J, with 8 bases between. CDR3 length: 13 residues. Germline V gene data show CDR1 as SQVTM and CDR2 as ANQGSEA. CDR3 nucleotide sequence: TGCAGCGTTTCCGGGCATAGCAATCAGCCCCAGCATTTT. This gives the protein CSVSGHSNQPQHF.

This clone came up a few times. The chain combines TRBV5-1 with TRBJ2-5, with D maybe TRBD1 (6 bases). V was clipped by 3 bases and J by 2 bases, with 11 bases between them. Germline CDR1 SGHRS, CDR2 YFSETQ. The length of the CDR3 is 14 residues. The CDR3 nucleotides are TGCGCCAGCAGCTCCATGGGGGCACAAGAGACCCAGTACTTC. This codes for CASSSMGAQETQYF.

CDR3 nucleotides: TGTGCCAGCTCCCCGAGCGGGAGGCTCTACAATGAGCAGTTCTTC. Its protein product is CASSPSGRLYNEQFF. The V call is TRBV18, the J call TRBJ2-1; 9 bases align to TRBD2. The V segment lost 6 bases and the J segment 3 bases; nucleotides outside the gene matches: 6. Germline V gives CDR1 KGHSH, CDR2 LQKENI. The CDR3 has 15 residues.

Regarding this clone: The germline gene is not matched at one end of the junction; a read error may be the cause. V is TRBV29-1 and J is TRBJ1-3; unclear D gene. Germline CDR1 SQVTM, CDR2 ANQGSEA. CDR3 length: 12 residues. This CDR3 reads CSVQDSGNTIYF. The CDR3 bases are TGCAGCGTTCAAGACTCTGGAAACACCATATATTTT. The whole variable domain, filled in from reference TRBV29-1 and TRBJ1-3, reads SAVISQKPSRDICQRGTSLTIQCQVDSQVTMMFWYRQQPGQSLTLIATANQGSEATYESGFVIDKFPISRPNLTFSTLTVSNMSPEDSSIYLCSVQDSGNTIYFGEGSWLTVV.

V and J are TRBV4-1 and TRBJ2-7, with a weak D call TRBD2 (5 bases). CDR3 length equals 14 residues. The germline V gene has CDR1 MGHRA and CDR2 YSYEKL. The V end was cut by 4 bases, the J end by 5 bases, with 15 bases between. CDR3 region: CASSRGLQGNEQYF. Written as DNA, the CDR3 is TGCGCCAGCAGCCGCGGACTCCAAGGAAACGAGCAGTACTTC.

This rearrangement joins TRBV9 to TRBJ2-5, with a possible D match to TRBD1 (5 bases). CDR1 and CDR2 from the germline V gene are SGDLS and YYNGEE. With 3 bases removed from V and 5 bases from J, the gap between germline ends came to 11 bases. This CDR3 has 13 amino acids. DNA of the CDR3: TGTGCCAGCAGCGGGGGCCTACGGGAGACCCAGTACTTC. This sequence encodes CASSGGLRETQYF. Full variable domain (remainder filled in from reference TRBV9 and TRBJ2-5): DSGVTQTPKHLITATGQRVTLRCSPRSGDLSVYWYQQSLDQGLQFLIQYYNGEERAKGNILERFSAQQFPDLHSELNLSSLELGDSALYFCASSGGLRETQYFGPGTRLLVL.

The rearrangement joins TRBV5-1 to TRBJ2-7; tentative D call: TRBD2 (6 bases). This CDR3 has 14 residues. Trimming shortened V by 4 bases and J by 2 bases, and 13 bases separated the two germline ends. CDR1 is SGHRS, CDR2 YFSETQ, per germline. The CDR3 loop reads CASSPEGRPYEQYF. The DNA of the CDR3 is TGCGCCAGCAGCCCGGAGGGCAGGCCCTACGAGCAGTACTTC.

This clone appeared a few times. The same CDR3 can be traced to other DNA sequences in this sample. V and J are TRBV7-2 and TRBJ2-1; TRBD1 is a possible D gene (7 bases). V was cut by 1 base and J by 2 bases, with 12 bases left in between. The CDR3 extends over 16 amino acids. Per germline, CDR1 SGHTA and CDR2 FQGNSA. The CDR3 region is CASSLGGTVTYNEQFF. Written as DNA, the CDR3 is TGTGCCAGCAGCTTAGGCGGGACAGTGACCTACAATGAGCAGTTCTTC.

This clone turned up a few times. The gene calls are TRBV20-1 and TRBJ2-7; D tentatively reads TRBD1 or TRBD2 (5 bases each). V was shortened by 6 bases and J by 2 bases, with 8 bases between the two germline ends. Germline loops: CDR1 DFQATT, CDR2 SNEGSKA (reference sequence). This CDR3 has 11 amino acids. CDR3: CSAGDPYEQYF. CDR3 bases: TGCAGTGCAGGGGACCCCTACGAGCAGTACTTC.

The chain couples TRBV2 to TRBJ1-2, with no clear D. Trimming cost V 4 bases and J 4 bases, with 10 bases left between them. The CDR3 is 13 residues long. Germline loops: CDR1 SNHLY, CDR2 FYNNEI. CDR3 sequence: CASSVQRIYGYTF. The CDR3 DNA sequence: TGTGCCAGCAGTGTGCAACGGATCTATGGCTACACCTTC.